The 7 T cell receptor beta chains below were found in one sample sequenced in a study of T cells after yellow fever vaccination. TCRdb called the 5' RACE reads again in MiXCR, with one record for every CDR3 protein. The table records approximately 510,000 distinct CDR3 sequences, 21% of them present only once. Sequencing used PBMCs, obtained less than 25 days after the first yellow fever vaccination. The source is a man aged 18-30 years who received the YFV17D yellow fever vaccine.

This clonotype was seen only a few times. This chain joins TRBV20-1 and TRBJ1-5; 9 bases map to TRBD1. Germline CDR1 is DFQATT and CDR2 is SNEGSKA (reference sequence). The CDR3 runs to 13 residues. CDR3 amino acids: CGQGSYSNQPQHF. In DNA form, the CDR3 reads TGCGGACAGGGGAGTTATAGCAATCAGCCCCAGCATTTT.

This clonotype has a handful of counts. The chain couples TRBV27 to TRBJ2-7; 9 bases agree with TRBD1. The CDR3 contains 13 residues. After removal of 7 bases from V and 6 bases from J, the junction contained 7 bases not matched to a gene. The germline V gene encodes CDR1 MNHEY and CDR2 SMNVEV (reference sequence). The CDR3 here is CASTGQGSGEQYF. CDR3 sequence (DNA): TGTGCCAGCACGGGACAGGGTTCTGGCGAGCAGTACTTC.

This clonotype has more than one count but fewer than ten. The chain combines TRBV9 with TRBJ2-6, with D possibly matching TRBD1 (6 bases). V lost 0 bases, J lost 2 bases, and 6 bases lay in between. Per the germline V gene, CDR1 is SGDLS and CDR2 is YYNGEE. There are 15 residues in the CDR3. CDR3 in DNA: TGTGCCAGCAGCGTAGAGGGGGCTGGGGCCAACGTCCTGACTTTC. It is translated as CASSVEGAGANVLTF.

The V gene is TRBV20-1, the J gene TRBJ1-1; weak D call: TRBD1 (6 bases). Trimming pared 5 bases from V and 0 bases from J, leaving 16 bases between. CDR3 length: 15 residues. Germline lookup yields CDR1 DFQATT and CDR2 SNEGSKA (reference sequence). The CDR3 loop is CSAQDSRGMNTEAFF. In DNA form, the CDR3 reads TGCAGTGCTCAGGACAGCCGGGGAATGAACACTGAAGCTTTCTTT.

This clonotype was seen a handful of times. The chain is built from TRBV18 and TRBJ1-5, with 7 nucleotides matching TRBD1. V dropped 5 bases and J dropped 3; count of bases not matched to a gene: 10. Germline CDR1 is KGHSH and CDR2 is LQKENI. The length of the CDR3 is 16 residues. This chain's CDR3 is CASSSTAGGFNQPQHF. For the CDR3, the DNA is TGTGCCAGCTCATCCACCGCAGGGGGTTTCAATCAGCCCCAGCATTTT.

A few counts support this clonotype. The chain recombines TRBV7-8 with TRBJ2-7; the D is unclear. V was clipped by 5 bases and J by 2 bases, with 28 bases between them. The CDR3 consists of 19 residues. The germline CDR1 and CDR2 sequences are SGHVS and FQNEAQ. In DNA form, the CDR3 reads TGTGCCAGCAGCCCACTTAGTCCCCAGGCAGGATTTTTTCCCTACGAGCAGTACTTC. This gives the protein CASSPLSPQAGFFPYEQYF.

The J gene is TRBJ2-5, the V gene TRBV12-3 or TRBV12-4, with 10 bases fitting TRBD1. V was pared by 6 bases and J by 5 bases, with 9 bases of the junction left unmatched. The CDR3 runs 15 residues. CDR3 protein: CASSRRQGARETQYF. CDR3 bases: TGTGCCAGCAGCCGAAGACAGGGGGCAAGGGAGACCCAGTACTTC.